This T cell receptor (beta chain) is from a study of blood T cell repertoires in COVID-19. Trimming took 1 base from V and 0 from J, leaving 7 bases between them. The length of the CDR3 is 14 residues. Per the germline V gene, CDR1 is SGHRS and CDR2 is YFSETQ. Original handling: Estimates of nucleated cell counts were drawn from the amplification of reference gene primers. The data were produced by immunoSEQ multiplex PCR, yet TCRdb's version contains in-frame clones alone and is incomplete. The V and J calls and clone size come from that table; D and trimming were worked out from the DNA. The sample shows some 300,000 clones, 85% to 90% of them seen only once.

The sequence was collected from a woman in her forties or fifties with COVID-19, enrolled during active disease. The rearrangement links TRBV5-1 to TRBJ2-5; D unresolved. Input material: peripheral blood. CDR3 sequence (DNA): TGCGCCAGCAGCTTGTCCCCAAACCAAGAGACCCAGTACTTC. Translating gives CASSLSPNQETQYF.